A selection of T cell receptor beta chains follows, all from one sample in a study of blood T cell repertoires in COVID-19. Data came from immunoSEQ multiplex PCR; TCRdb stores just in-frame clones and leaves some out. Among about 200,000 clones listed, roughly 88% were seen once. The sample was peripheral blood. The receptors originated from a man between 35 and 55 years old with acute or convalescent COVID-19. Each CDR3 is given with its conserved first and last residue. D genes are given only for firm matches. Only some rows state a clone size, as once, few, many or a class for expanded clones.

v_gene,j_gene,abundance,d_gene,CDR3nt,CDR3aa
TRBV3-1/TRBV3-2,TRBJ2-3,.,.,TGTGCCAGCAGCCCCCCACGGGCGGGACGGACAGATACGCAGTATTTT,CASSPPRAGRTDTQYF
TRBV6-5,TRBJ2-3,.,TRBD2,TGTGCCAGCAGTAGACGGGAGGTAGGAGATACGCAGTATTTT,CASSRREVGDTQYF
TRBV6-1,TRBJ2-7,.,TRBD2,TGTGCCAGCAGTGAACCTACGACTAGCGGGAGGGCCGCCTACGAGCAGTACTTC,CASSEPTTSGRAAYEQYF
TRBV7-2,TRBJ1-2,.,TRBD1,TGTGCCAGCAGCTTAATCGGGACAGGGGCCTCTGGCTATGGCTACACCTTC,CASSLIGTGASGYGYTF
TRBV18,TRBJ1-4,.,.,TGTGCCAGCTCACCTTTACTAGGGACTAATGAAAAACTGTTTTTT,CASSPLLGTNEKLFF
TRBV29-1,TRBJ2-7,few,TRBD1,TGCAGCGTAAGGGACAGGGACGAGCAGTACTTC,CSVRDRDEQYF
TRBV19,TRBJ1-1,.,.,TGTGCCAGTAGTATCCGGGGGGCGCGGACTGAAGCTTTCTTT,CASSIRGARTEAFF
TRBV2,TRBJ1-5,few,TRBD1,TGTGCCAGCAGTGTGAGGAAATTTGGGACAGGGGGCCATCAGCCCCAGCATTTT,CASSVRKFGTGGHQPQHF
TRBV11-2,TRBJ2-7,.,TRBD2,TGTGCCAGCAGCTTAGAAACTAGCGGGATCTACGAGCAGTACTTC,CASSLETSGIYEQYF
TRBV3-1/TRBV3-2,TRBJ2-7,.,.,TGTGCCAGCAGCCATGGACAGTCCTACGAGCAGTACTTC,CASSHGQSYEQYF
TRBV7-9,TRBJ1-1,.,.,TGTGCCAGCAGCTTCGGAAGGGGCAACACTGAAGCTTTCTTT,CASSFGRGNTEAFF
TRBV2,TRBJ2-3,.,TRBD2,TGTGCCAGCACGCCCTTCCGGGGGGGGGATACGCAGTATTTT,CASTPFRGGDTQYF
TRBV29-1,TRBJ2-2,.,.,TGCAGCGTTGGGCGGGGGCCTACGGGGTTCGGGGAGCTGTTTTTT,CSVGRGPTGFGELFF
TRBV7-6,TRBJ2-3,.,.,TGTGCCAGCAGCATCCGACAGGCCCCGGATACGCAGTATTTT,CASSIRQAPDTQYF
TRBV7-2,TRBJ2-1,few,TRBD1,TGTGCCAGCAGCCCAGACAGGGGTCTCTACAATGAGCAGTTCTTC,CASSPDRGLYNEQFF
TRBV19,TRBJ2-2,.,TRBD1,TGTGCCAGTAGTCCCTGGACAGGGAACACCGGGGAGCTGTTTTTT,CASSPWTGNTGELFF
TRBV6-5,TRBJ2-1,.,.,TGTGCCAGTCAAATCACAGGGAACCCGGGCCAAGAGCAGTTCTTC,CASQITGNPGQEQFF
TRBV15,TRBJ2-7,.,.,TGTGCCACCAGCAGAGATTTACGGGGTTCCTACGAGCAGTACTTC,CATSRDLRGSYEQYF
TRBV19,TRBJ2-3,.,TRBD2,TGTGCCAGTAGCGTCGGTAGCGGGAGTCTAGATACGCAGTATTTT,CASSVGSGSLDTQYF
TRBV18,TRBJ1-4,once,TRBD1,TGTGCCAGCTCACTCGAGGGACAGGGTCTAAATGAAAAACTGTTTTTT,CASSLEGQGLNEKLFF
TRBV14,TRBJ1-2,.,TRBD1,TGTGCCAGCAGCCAGGACAGGGTATATGGCTACACCTTC,CASSQDRVYGYTF
TRBV6-5,TRBJ2-7,.,.,TGTGCCAGCAGTTACATTGTCAGACTCCAGGGAAACGAGCAGTACTTC,CASSYIVRLQGNEQYF
TRBV6-5,TRBJ2-6,.,.,TGTGCCAGCAGACAAAGCTCTGGGGCCAACGTCCTGACTTTC,CASRQSSGANVLTF
TRBV7-2,TRBJ1-2,.,.,TGTGCCAGCAGCTTATTTGCTGGGGGCTCTGGCTACACCTTC,CASSLFAGGSGYTF
TRBV15,TRBJ1-5,once,.,TGTGCCACCAGCAGTCAGGGAAATCAGCCCCAGCATTTT,CATSSQGNQPQHF
TRBV7-3,TRBJ2-2,.,TRBD1,TGTGCCAGCAGCCCCTTCACGAGACAGGGAAACACCGGGGAGCTGTTTTTT,CASSPFTRQGNTGELFF
TRBV7-9,TRBJ2-5,once,TRBD2,TGTGCCAGCAGCCCCGGGACTAGTCGGGAGACCCAGTACTTC,CASSPGTSRETQYF
TRBV7-2,TRBJ2-3,.,.,TGTGCCAGCAGCTTGGGGCCCAGCACAGATACGCAGTATTTT,CASSLGPSTDTQYF
TRBV19,TRBJ2-3,.,TRBD2,TGTGCCAGTAGTATAGCGGTAAGCGGGAGGGGTCCAGATACGCAGTATTTT,CASSIAVSGRGPDTQYF
TRBV23-1,TRBJ1-1,.,TRBD1,TGCGCCAGCAGTCAATGGGGACAGGGGAAACCCTTGAACACTGAAGCTTTCTTT,CASSQWGQGKPLNTEAFF
TRBV9,TRBJ2-7,.,TRBD2,TGTGCCAGCAGCGTAGAACTAGCGGGCTCCTACGAGCAGTACTTC,CASSVELAGSYEQYF
TRBV21-1,TRBJ1-6,few,.,TGTGCCAGCAGCAAAGCGCCGGACTTGAGCTCCTATAATTCACCCCTCCACTTT,CASSKAPDLSSYNSPLHF
TRBV5-1,TRBJ1-2,.,TRBD1,TGCGCCAGCAGCGACCCGGGACAGGCCTATGGCTACACCTTC,CASSDPGQAYGYTF
TRBV3-1/TRBV3-2,TRBJ1-3,.,.,TGTGCCAGCAGCCAGAGCCGAAACACCATATATTTT,CASSQSRNTIYF
TRBV7-3,TRBJ2-2,.,TRBD1,TGTGCCAGCAGCTCAGGGACAGGAGTTGGTGGCGGGGAGCTGTTTTTT,CASSSGTGVGGGELFF
TRBV27,TRBJ2-1,.,.,TGTGCCAGCAGTTTATCGACGGCACAGCCTGACAATGAGCAGTTCTTC,CASSLSTAQPDNEQFF
TRBV29-1,TRBJ1-1,.,.,TGCAGCGCTGTAGTGAACACTGAAGCTTTCTTT,CSAVVNTEAFF
TRBV19,TRBJ1-1,.,TRBD1,TGTGCCAGTAGTCGACAGGGGACTGAAGCTTTCTTT,CASSRQGTEAFF
TRBV30,TRBJ2-2,.,TRBD1,TGTGCCTGCGGACAGGGGTACACCGGGGAGCTGTTTTTT,CACGQGYTGELFF
TRBV13,TRBJ1-2,.,.,TGTGCCAGCAGCTTAGAACAGGCTCGGAAGGATTTACACACCTTC,CASSLEQARKDLHTF
TRBV9,TRBJ1-1,.,TRBD1,TGTGCCAGCAGCGCCCAGGCAGGGGGCTACACTGAAGCTTTCTTT,CASSAQAGGYTEAFF
TRBV10-3,TRBJ2-6,.,TRBD1,TGTGCCATCAGTGGGGACAGGGCCTTATCTGGGGCCAACGTCCTGACTTTC,CAISGDRALSGANVLTF
TRBV11-2,TRBJ2-3,.,.,TGTGCCAGCAGCTTTACTCAATATAGCACAGATACGCAGTATTTT,CASSFTQYSTDTQYF
TRBV6-1,TRBJ2-5,.,.,TGTGCCAGCAGTGCTCCATCCATAGGGGGCCAAGAGACCCAGTACTTC,CASSAPSIGGQETQYF
TRBV7-8,TRBJ2-1,.,.,TGTGCCAGCAGCTTATCCGGAGCCACCTCCTACAATGAGCAGTTCTTC,CASSLSGATSYNEQFF
TRBV18,TRBJ2-1,.,TRBD2,TGTGCCAGCTCACCTCAGACTAGCGGGAGTCATGAGCAGTTCTTC,CASSPQTSGSHEQFF
TRBV19,TRBJ1-1,.,.,TGTGCCAGTAGCACTACAGGGAACACTGAAGCTTTCTTT,CASSTTGNTEAFF
TRBV5-1,TRBJ1-5,few,.,TGCGCCAGCAGCTTGACCGGACGGGGGGATCAGCCCCAGCATTTT,CASSLTGRGDQPQHF
TRBV7-6,TRBJ2-1,few,TRBD1,TGTGCCAGCAGCCGACAGGGGAGTAGACCGAGCTCCTACAATGAGCAGTTCTTC,CASSRQGSRPSSYNEQFF
TRBV15,TRBJ2-5,.,.,TGTGCCACCAGCAGAGAGGAGACCCCGGGACTGTACCAAGAGACCCAGTACTTC,CATSREETPGLYQETQYF
TRBV9,TRBJ2-2,.,.,TGTGCCAGCAGCCAGGGCAGGAGTCGTACCGGGGAGCTGTTTTTT,CASSQGRSRTGELFF